This TCR beta chain was obtained from a study of shared clonotypes between healthy human individuals (dated by TCRdb to 2020 to 2021). About the study as a whole: A couple of women and three men aged 18 to 49 years were included in the cohort. Each donor's leukapheresis produced roughly between roughly 0.85 and 10 billion PBMCs. For each donor, CD4 naive and CD4 memory were each run on three plates, CD8 naive on two plates, and CD8 memory on one plate. Libraries were prepared and TCR repertoires were sequenced by different laboratories using diverse techniques, in order to increase sequencing depth and limit assay-specific biases. To estimate repertoire size and how much clonotype sharing occurs between individuals, the study deeply sequenced the blood TCR repertoires of several healthy adults. Study-level results and caveats: Rarefaction of sorted-subset datasets indicated incomplete sequencing despite the large sequencing depth. Compared with non-shared clonotypes, clonotypes shared by all four sorted-subset donors had higher generation probabilities. Sharing across several donors was observed for 4.5% to 6.5% of naive CD4, around 3.5% of naive CD8, 2% to 2.5% of memory CD4, and roughly 0.4% of memory CD8 clonotypes. Pairwise subsampling led to the expectation that sequencing depth would affect the degree of clonotype sharing among donors. Because the study included a small number of donors, the genetic and exposure-history diversity represented was limited. Larger estimated clonotype richness was generally found for naive subsets than for memory subsets. Only blood was sampled, and tissue TCR repertoires likely differ from those in blood.

TCR CDR3 regions were amplified from genomic DNA by multiplex PCR using the deep immunoSEQ assay. Genomic DNA extracted from each cell subset was distributed evenly over all wells of several immunoSEQ 96-well plates, and each plate served as one replicate. For sorted subsets, 200 to 250 ng of genomic DNA, equivalent to roughly 33,000 T cell genomes, went into each replicate PCR. Purified libraries were measured with a Qubit 3.0 fluorometer, size-checked on a Bioanalyzer 2100, and measured again with the KAPA Library Quantification kit. A separate single-read 150-cycle Illumina NextSeq 550 flow cell was used to sequence each immunoSEQ 96-well plate. From the authors' description of their analysis: The immunoSEQ output contained only junctional sequences without quality scores, so filtering could not match that applied to full-length reads. To assign V/J genes and CDR3, sequences were annotated using PyIR, a Python wrapper for IgBLAST v1.9, with IMGT germline references. Reads with weak V/J assignments (E-value above 1e-6), missing CDR3, stop codons, out-of-frame junctions, or ambiguous translated residues were removed. V3J clonotypes were defined as sequences sharing an identical inferred V gene, J gene, and CDR3 amino acid sequence. The percentage overlap between two repertoires was calculated by dividing the number of shared unique clonotypes by the size of the smaller repertoire. RTK rarefaction, the Chao1 estimator, and Recon v2.1 estimates of unobserved clonotypes were used to assess repertoire richness. OLGA was used to compute generation probabilities for all TCRbeta clonotypes that the gDNA method yielded from a handful of donors. Here the immuneACCESS table is served through TCRdb, limited to in-frame sequences with V and J called. Missing clones are a known gap in these copies; in checked studies unresolved V genes cover under half, and the rest lacks a known reason. That table gives V, J and clone size, and the DNA gave D and trimming. The sample table shows more than 2,000,000 clones, and 93% are seen once. The top ten hold 0.39% of the sample.

To note about this clone: Its antigen is not yet known. Qualities for individual bases were not recorded, and no much larger clone is one base off.

The donors were healthy, HIV-negative adults with no recently reported acute infections or vaccinations. Every donor was a Caucasian adult living in Nashville, Tennessee, USA. CD4+ T cells were enriched by magnetic negative selection, after which naive cells were positively selected on CD45RA and the negative fraction was taken as the memory subset. Blood was obtained by leukapheresis, after which PBMCs were separated by Ficoll-Histopaque density gradient centrifugation and cryopreserved in liquid nitrogen vapor phase. Analytical flow cytometry was used to check the purity and quantity of every magnetically sorted T cell population. Each sorted fraction had its genomic DNA isolated and then quantified by UV absorbance on a Nanodrop 2000c. Sequencing used naive CD4+ T cells from PBMCs. Sample cell subset or site, as interpreted from the label and publication: CD45RA+ positively selected. The TCR sequence derives from a young man in good health. Some clones in this sample may be carry-over from other donors' samples.

CDR3 region: CASSFRELGASHNEQFF. At the DNA level, the sequence is TGCGCCAGCAGTTTTCGGGAGCTTGGGGCATCCCACAATGAGCAGTTCTTC. The sequence links TRBV5-1 to TRBJ2-1, with a tentative D gene TRBD2 over 6 matching bases. The CDR3 measures 17 amino acids from cysteine to phenylalanine. Solely the CDR3 DNA is kept, with 51 bases framed from the first base. Relative to germline, V is 5 bases shorter and J is 5 bases shorter, with 23 bases between their ends. Reading the germline V gene gives CDR1 SGHRS and CDR2 YFSETQ.